This T cell receptor beta chain came from a study of T cells in Graves' hyperthyroidism and ophthalmopathy (dated by TCRdb to the late 2010s). As for the study more broadly: Peripheral blood samples were taken at the time of initial diagnosis, prior to any treatment. TCR V-J signatures able to tell the groups apart were searched for in a discovery cohort of 100 patients, of whom more than 40 had Graves' ophthalmopathy and roughly 57 had stable Graves' hyperthyroidism. Whether ophthalmopathy could be predicted prospectively was tested in an independent validation cohort made up of 18 to 20 hyperthyroidism patients plus 17 patients who later progressed to ophthalmopathy. The 100 or so discovery patients were randomly divided into training and test sets at a 7:3 ratio. The study also compared thyroid tissue and blood T-cell repertoires from several Graves' hyperthyroidism patients. Once sampling was done, hyperthyroidism patients were given methimazole at a starting dose of 30 mg daily, whereas ophthalmopathy patients were given high-dose intravenous methylprednisolone. TCR Vbeta CDR3 sequencing of fewer than 150 peripheral blood samples (over 40 ophthalmopathy, under 80 hyperthyroidism and approximately 17 progressor patients) is reported in the paper.

The germline V end is reduced by 2 bases and the J end by 8 bases; junction bases left unmatched: 3. From its cysteine to its phenylalanine, the CDR3 spans 13 amino acids. The CDR3 DNA has 39 bases and is translated from base 1. As encoded in the germline V gene, CDR1 is MDHEN while CDR2 is SYDVKM. TCR beta CDR3 regions were amplified from RNA transcripts. The first round of RT-PCR for the TCR CDR3 was performed with the HTBI primer set and the Qiagen OneStep RT-PCR kit. Libraries were constructed in a second round of multiplex PCR, after which size selection and purification were performed. Paired-end sequencing of the libraries was performed with 100 bp reads on an Illumina HiSeq2000. The original pipeline was this. Raw data were processed with SOAPnuke, discarding reads with adapters, uncalled bases, mean Phred below 15, or no exact constant-primer or identifier match. COPE v1.2.5 was used to merge the high-quality paired reads, and each unique nucleotide sequence was defined as a clonotype. MiTCR v1.1 was used to align the clonotypes against IMGT TRBV, TRBD and TRBJ reference segments. The analysis included only V-J combinations with a frequency above 0.0001, which together covered roughly 99% of the repertoires. A TCS score was defined as the ratio of F50 (clonal expansion) to E x V (chaos), with BLOSUM62-based TCRdist applied between CDR3 peptides within each V-J. Welch's t-statistics and random forest reduced fewer than 600 V-J features to 10 to 15, which were used in a naive Bayes classifier (R e1071). The public reads were reanalyzed by TCRdb: fastp trimming at Q25, MiXCR alignment, in-frame beta chains only. Each CDR3 protein gets just one entry, which takes the most common genes and DNA from the rows behind it. V and J calls and clone size were set by TCRdb, not the authors. The sample has some 510,000 distinct CDR3 sequences on record, roughly 20% of them singletons. Roughly 29% of the sample is in the top ten clones.

Points the paper makes about the study in general: Sample size was not statistically predetermined, and blinding of investigators to group allocation was not performed. During validation, the model predicted progression to ophthalmopathy a median of about 5.9 months ahead of onset, with 70.59% sensitivity and almost 75% specificity. A 13 V-J signature model separated ophthalmopathy from stable hyperthyroidism, with roughly 88% sensitivity and approximately 81% specificity in cross-validation and 80%/75% in testing. Most expanded thyroid clonotypes (frequency above 0.001) were also detected in blood, suggesting blood repertoires may reflect thyroid immune responses.

A patient counted as having stable Graves' hyperthyroidism if no progression to ophthalmopathy occurred over 18 months of follow-up. Hyperthyroidism patients were aged 18 to 65 years and newly diagnosed, with disease duration of less than 2 months. The study excluded patients with uncontrolled infections, other autoimmune diseases, pregnancy or lactation. Diagnoses relied on clinical symptoms, serum thyroxine and TRAb, thyroid ultrasound and orbital computed tomography. PBMCs were isolated from roughly 10 ml of fresh peripheral blood by Ficoll-Paque density gradient centrifugation. Trizol reagent was used to extract total RNA, and RNA quality was then checked on an Agilent 2100 Bioanalyzer. The sample holds many counts of this clonotype. Its cognate antigen has yet to be identified. Base qualities are not at hand, and no much larger clone is one base apart.

This clonotype was obtained from a man between 18 and 35 years old with Graves' hyperthyroidism. The rearrangement combines TRBV28 with TRBJ1-2, with 9 central nucleotides matching TRBD1. The sample consisted of blood. The CDR3 protein sequence reads: CASSLGQGQGYTF. The nucleotide sequence reads TGTGCCAGCAGTTTAGGACAGGGGCAAGGCTACACCTTC.